The rows below give T cell receptor beta chains drawn from one sample of a study of cytomegalovirus exposure and HLA in healthy donors. Method: immunoSEQ multiplex PCR; TCRdb's copy keeps in-frame clones and lacks some. This sample has more than 110,000 clones, with approximately 80% found just once. Sequencing was done on a sample of PBMCs. Receptor source: a male donor in good health and CMV-seronegative. Each CDR3 is given with its conserved first and last residue. A D gene is named only where the DNA matches it firmly. Clone size is given for some rows only: seen once, a few or many times, or a class if the clone is expanded.

V gene	D gene	clone size	J gene	CDR3 protein	CDR3 DNA
TRBV7-9	TRBD1	.	TRBJ1-6	CASGIGQGDSPLHF	TGTGCCAGCGGAATAGGACAGGGAGATTCACCCCTCCACTTT
TRBV7-9	TRBD2	once	TRBJ2-1	CASSNVAGGKNNEQFF	TGTGCCAGCAGTAACGTAGCGGGAGGGAAGAACAATGAGCAGTTCTTC
TRBV18	TRBD1	.	TRBJ1-2	CASSPYKTGEGYGYTF	TGTGCCAGCTCACCATATAAAACAGGGGAAGGCTATGGCTACACCTTC
TRBV6-1	TRBD1	.	TRBJ2-2	CASSAPGQGQNGELFF	TGTGCCAGCAGTGCCCCGGGACAGGGGCAAAACGGGGAGCTGTTTTTT
TRBV14	.	.	TRBJ1-1	CASSQAAGGNTEAFF	TGTGCCAGCAGCCAAGCGGCGGGCGGGAACACTGAAGCTTTCTTT
TRBV7-2	.	.	TRBJ1-1	CASSFVQGSTEAFF	TGTGCCAGCAGCTTCGTACAGGGAAGCACTGAAGCTTTCTTT
TRBV14	.	.	TRBJ1-2	CASSPTATNYGYTF	TGTGCCAGCAGCCCGACAGCGACTAACTATGGCTACACCTTC
TRBV30	TRBD2	.	TRBJ2-2	CAWRSGGSYIGELFF	TGTGCCTGGAGGTCGGGAGGGTCGTATATCGGGGAGCTGTTTTTT
TRBV19	.	.	TRBJ2-3	CASSIGYTRSRDTQYF	TGTGCCAGTAGTATCGGGTACACACGCTCCCGAGATACGCAGTATTTT
TRBV6-5	TRBD2	.	TRBJ2-1	CASSPGLANLNEQFF	TGTGCCAGCAGCCCCGGACTAGCCAACCTCAATGAGCAGTTCTTC
TRBV19	TRBD1	.	TRBJ1-6	CASRTTGNSDSPLHF	TGTGCCAGTAGAACGACAGGGAACAGTGATTCACCCCTCCACTTT
TRBV12-5	TRBD1	.	TRBJ2-7	CASGSGTGNYEQYF	TGTGCTAGTGGTTCTGGGACAGGAAACTACGAGCAGTACTTC
TRBV19	TRBD1	.	TRBJ2-7	CASSLRTGYNEQYF	TGTGCCAGTAGTCTCCGGACAGGCTACAACGAGCAGTACTTC
TRBV7-8	.	few	TRBJ1-1	CASSLGQLPFMNTEAFF	TGTGCCAGCAGCTTAGGACAGCTACCTTTTATGAACACTGAAGCTTTCTTT
TRBV7-9	TRBD1	.	TRBJ2-5	CASSRQGLEETQYF	TGTGCCAGCAGCCGACAGGGTCTGGAAGAGACCCAGTACTTC
TRBV27	.	.	TRBJ2-3	CASSLDWRDTQYF	TGTGCCAGCAGTTTGGATTGGAGGGATACGCAGTATTTT
TRBV29-1	.	.	TRBJ2-7	CSVVRGSHEQYF	TGCAGCGTTGTCAGGGGTAGCCACGAGCAGTACTTC
TRBV27	.	.	TRBJ1-3	CASSLSGAVSYPGNTIYF	TGTGCCAGCAGTTTATCGGGGGCAGTCTCGTACCCTGGAAACACCATATATTTT
TRBV7-2	.	few	TRBJ1-2	CASSLSQGNYGYTF	TGTGCCAGCAGCTTAAGCCAGGGTAACTATGGCTACACCTTC
TRBV7-2	.	.	TRBJ2-5	CASSVFRQYEQYF	TGTGCCAGCAGCGTCTTCCGACAGTATGAGCAGTACTTC
TRBV5-1	TRBD1	.	TRBJ2-3	CASSLGRQGADTQYF	TGCGCCAGCAGCTTGGGTAGACAGGGGGCTGATACGCAGTATTTT
TRBV19	.	.	TRBJ2-1	CASSARTRGNEQFF	TGTGCCAGTAGTGCCCGGACCCGAGGGAATGAGCAGTTCTTC
TRBV19	.	.	TRBJ2-7	CASSLFRDNSYEQYF	TGTGCCAGTAGTTTATTCCGGGACAACTCCTACGAGCAGTACTTC
TRBV23-1	.	.	TRBJ1-6	CASSHPNRYSPLHF	TGCGCCAGCAGTCACCCAAACAGATATTCACCCCTCCACTTT
TRBV15	TRBD1	.	TRBJ2-7	CATSSLSGDRVCLYF	TGTGCCACCAGCAGCCTCTCTGGGGACAGGGTGTGTTTGTACTTC
TRBV4-1	TRBD1	once	TRBJ1-2	CASSQVYRGQGKPSNYGYTF	TGCGCCAGCAGCCAAGTCTATAGGGGGCAGGGGAAGCCCTCTAACTATGGCTACACCTTC
TRBV9	TRBD2	.	TRBJ2-1	CASSHLGGTSGSLGNEQFF	TGTGCCAGCAGCCACCTTGGGGGAACTAGCGGGAGCCTCGGTAATGAGCAGTTCTTC
TRBV19	.	.	TRBJ2-7	CASSGARHEQYF	TGTGCCAGTAGTGGGGCTAGACACGAGCAGTACTTC
TRBV9	.	.	TRBJ2-2	CASSALAGELFF	TGTGCCAGCAGCGCCCTTGCCGGGGAGCTGTTTTTT
TRBV7-2	.	few	TRBJ2-7	CASSPRLSSYEQYF	TGTGCCAGCAGCCCGAGACTTAGCTCCTACGAGCAGTACTTC
TRBV5-1	.	.	TRBJ2-5	CASSLLGVGETQYF	TGCGCCAGCAGCTTGTTGGGCGTCGGAGAGACCCAGTACTTC
TRBV6-4	.	few	TRBJ2-1	CASSDRGRGPNEQFF	TGTGCCAGCAGTGACCGCGGGCGGGGTCCCAATGAGCAGTTCTTC
TRBV5-4	.	.	TRBJ2-7	CASSSVLSEQYF	TGTGCCAGCAGCTCGGTCCTGAGCGAGCAGTACTTC
TRBV27	.	.	TRBJ2-4	CASTENSQYF	TGTGCCAGCACCGAAAACAGTCAGTACTTC
TRBV19	TRBD1	.	TRBJ2-1	CASSIPSVRGNEQFF	TGTGCCAGTAGTATTCCCAGCGTCAGGGGGAATGAGCAGTTCTTC
TRBV4-3	.	.	TRBJ1-2	CASSAGSGGYTF	TGCGCCAGCAGCGCAGGGTCCGGTGGCTACACCTTC
TRBV19	.	few	TRBJ1-2	CASSPGSQGTLIYGYTF	TGTGCCAGTAGTCCGGGCTCTCAGGGGACCCTTATATATGGCTACACCTTC
TRBV9	TRBD1	once	TRBJ1-1	CASSVVQGGSGPFF	TGTGCCAGCAGCGTAGTGCAGGGGGGCTCCGGGCCTTTCTTT
TRBV29-1	TRBD1	.	TRBJ2-7	CSASRQGVPYEQYF	TGCAGCGCCAGCAGACAGGGGGTCCCCTACGAGCAGTACTTC
TRBV19	.	.	TRBJ1-3	CASSKTAPGNTIYF	TGTGCCAGTAGTAAGACAGCACCCGGAAACACCATATATTTT
TRBV7-2	.	.	TRBJ1-4	CASSLQPGNEKLFF	TGTGCCAGCAGCTTACAGCCAGGGAATGAAAAACTGTTTTTT
TRBV6-1	.	.	TRBJ2-2	CASRQENTGELFF	TGTGCCAGCAGACAGGAGAACACCGGGGAGCTGTTTTTT
TRBV9	TRBD2	.	TRBJ2-1	CASSFTSGSGNNEQFF	TGTGCCAGCAGCTTCACCAGCGGGAGCGGGAACAATGAGCAGTTCTTC
TRBV5-4	.	.	TRBJ2-3	CASSLSRSTDTQYF	TGTGCCAGCAGCTTATCTAGGTCGACAGATACGCAGTATTTT
TRBV23-1	.	.	TRBJ1-4	CASSQSDEGPAREKLFF	TGCGCCAGCAGTCAATCAGATGAAGGCCCAGCCAGGGAAAAACTGTTTTTT